The 3 T cell receptor beta chains presented below share a single source sample, sequenced in a study of blood T cell repertoires in COVID-19. The assay was immunoSEQ multiplex PCR, and TCRdb's table has in-frame clones only and misses some. The table has 150,000 or so clones, approximately 78% seen once. The sample taken for sequencing was peripheral blood. These receptors all stem from a human donor in a cohort sampled during active COVID-19.

The rearrangement joins TRBV19 to TRBJ2-3; no clear D. Germline CDR1 is LNHDA and CDR2 is SQIVND (reference sequence). CDR3 length equals 12 residues. Trimming pared 6 bases from V and 5 bases from J, leaving 9 bases between. CDR3 loop: CASSPSGDTQYF. The DNA for the CDR3 is TGTGCCAGTAGCCCCAGTGGAGATACGCAGTATTTT.

This sequence joins TRBV2 and TRBJ1-6, with TRBD1 as a possible D gene (6 bases). CDR3 length equals 17 residues. V was cut by 5 bases and J by 0 bases, with 14 bases left in between. The germline gives CDR1 SNHLY, CDR2 FYNNEI. The CDR3 nucleotides are TGTGCCAGCAGTTACTTTGGACAGAGCTCCTATAATTCACCCCTCCACTTT. This codes for CASSYFGQSSYNSPLHF.

The V gene is TRBV6-1, the J gene TRBJ2-2; 8 bases align to TRBD2. The CDR3 has 15 amino acids. V was clipped by 1 base and J by 6 bases; unmatched bases: 4. The germline V gene encodes CDR1 MNHNS and CDR2 SASEGT. CDR3 DNA: TGTGCCAGCAGTGAAGGGTCAGCGGGGGCCGGGGAGCTGTTTTTT. Translation gives CASSEGSAGAGELFF.